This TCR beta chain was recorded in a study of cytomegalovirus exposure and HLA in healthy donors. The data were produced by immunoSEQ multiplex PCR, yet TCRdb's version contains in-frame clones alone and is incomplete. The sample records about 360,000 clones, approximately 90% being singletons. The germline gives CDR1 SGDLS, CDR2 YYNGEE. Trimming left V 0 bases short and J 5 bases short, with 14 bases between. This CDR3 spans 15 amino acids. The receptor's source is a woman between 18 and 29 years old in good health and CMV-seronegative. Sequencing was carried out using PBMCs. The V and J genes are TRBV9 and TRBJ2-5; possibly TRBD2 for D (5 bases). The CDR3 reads CASSVGGGPGETQYF. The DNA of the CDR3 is TGTGCCAGCAGCGTAGGAGGTGGACCGGGGGAGACCCAGTACTTC.